This note documents a single TCR beta chain sequence. Followed over time, Seattle patients had been enrolled while infection was active. This entry is derived from a study of blood T cell repertoires in COVID-19. Study-wide context: The United States, Italy and Spain supplied acute and convalescent COVID-19 samples. T cells, B-cell-depleted T cells, or PBMCs supplied cDNA or gDNA.

Original analysis: Reference gene primers were amplified, and this amplification served to estimate nucleated cell counts. Libraries were prepared by immunoSEQ multiplex PCR; TCRdb keeps only in-frame clonotypes and omits some of them. V and J calls and clone size are copied from that table; D and trimming were computed from the DNA. The table shows fewer than 350,000 clones, with about 87% occurring only once. The sequencing input was peripheral blood. This clonotype originated in a man aged 30 to 45 with COVID-19, enrolled during active disease.

CDR3 DNA: TGTGCCAGCTCACCAGACAGGGGGCGATACGAGCAGTACTTC. It specifies CASSPDRGRYEQYF. The rearrangement joins TRBV18 to TRBJ2-7; 10 bases map to TRBD1. The CDR3 totals 14 residues. The J segment lost 4 bases and the V segment lost 2 bases, leaving 2 bases of the junction unmatched. Per germline, CDR1 KGHSH and CDR2 LQKENI.